The next 11 T cell receptor beta chains were all read from a single sample in a study of blood T cells in healthy people across ages. Using a J-beta primer mix together with a sample-barcoded 5' primer, a second PCR was run for roughly 6 to 12 cycles. Each CDR3 protein is one row after TCRdb ran MiXCR on the 5' RACE reads. The sample lists some 1.5 million distinct CDR3 sequences; about 42% were seen once. Input material: blood. All receptors derive from a woman aged 18 to 35 in good health.

This clonotype was picked up many times. The chain combines TRBV29-1 with TRBJ2-5; possibly TRBD1 or TRBD2 for D (8 bases each). The DNA end is more similar to TRBJ2-7, so the J call may be wrong. Germline-derived CDR1 and CDR2 are SQVTM and ANQGSEA. The CDR3 runs 15 residues. As DNA, the CDR3 is TGCAGCGTTGAAGATCAGGGGGCGGGAGGCTACGAGCAGTACTTC. It encodes CSVEDQGAGGYEQYF.

As concerns this clonotype: A junction boundary mismatches the germline segment, possibly from a read error. The J gene is TRBJ2-4, the V gene TRBV10-3, with 7 positions matching TRBD1. The better agreement between TRBJ2-5 and the DNA end casts doubt on the J call. Germline CDR1 reads ENHRY; CDR2 reads SYGVKD. The CDR3 is 14 amino acids. The CDR3 loop reads CATSLTGLRETQYF. DNA of the CDR3: TGTGCCACCAGTCTGACAGGGTTACGAGAGACCCAGTACTTC.

V and J are TRBV7-2 and TRBJ2-5; D gene unclear. Trimming left V 0 bases short and J 3 bases short, with 11 bases between. The CDR3 spans 15 residues. Germline CDR1 is SGHTA and CDR2 is FQGNSA. In DNA form, the CDR3 reads TGTGCCAGCAGCTTAGCGCACAGTACCAAAGAGACCCAGTACTTC. Protein sequence: CASSLAHSTKETQYF.

V is TRBV7-2 and J is TRBJ2-1; the D gene is possibly TRBD2 (7 bases). The CDR3 has 16 amino acids. Germline CDR1 reads SGHTA; CDR2 reads FQGNSA. Trimming took 5 bases from V and 3 from J, leaving 17 bases between them. This CDR3 is CASSPRGLAVYNEQFF. The CDR3, as DNA: TGTGCCAGCAGCCCCCGGGGGCTAGCGGTCTACAATGAGCAGTTCTTC.

This chain joins TRBV20-1 and TRBJ2-5, with D possibly being TRBD2 (5 bases). The CDR3 covers 14 residues. V lost 5 bases and J lost 0, with 13 bases in between. The germline V gene has CDR1 DFQATT and CDR2 SNEGSKA (reference sequence). The CDR3 nucleotides read TGCAGTGCTCGGAGAGCGGCGTACCAAGAGACCCAGTACTTC. Its translation: CSARRAAYQETQYF.

The chain joins TRBV11-2 to TRBJ1-6; perhaps TRBD1 as D (6 bases). Germline CDR1 reads SGHAT; CDR2 reads FQNNGV. V was shortened by 6 bases and J by 7 bases, with 13 bases between the two germline ends. This CDR3 is built from 14 residues. The CDR3 DNA reads TGTGCCAGCAGGGCGGACAGATACAATTCACCCCTCCACTTT. Its protein product is CASRADRYNSPLHF. The whole variable domain, remainder taken from reference TRBV11-2 and TRBJ1-6, is EAGVAQSPRYKIIEKRQSVAFWCNPISGHATLYWYQQILGQGPKLLIQFQNNGVVDDSQLPKDRFSAERLKGVDSTLKIQPAKLEDSAVYLCASRADRYNSPLHFGNGTRLTVT.

The rearrangement links TRBV29-1 to TRBJ1-5; no firm D call. This CDR3 has 14 amino acids. V dropped 6 bases and J dropped 0 bases, with 12 bases sitting between them. Germline CDR1 and CDR2: SQVTM and ANQGSEA. The CDR3 DNA is TGCAGCGTCACCGTTTCAAGTAGCAATCAGCCCCAGCATTTT. It specifies CSVTVSSSNQPQHF.

This clonotype was detected a few times. V gene TRBV6-5 combines with J gene TRBJ2-3; 8 bases agree with TRBD1. Germline V gene sequence: CDR1 MNHEY, CDR2 SVGAGI. CDR3 size: 13 residues. V gave up 6 bases and J gave up 5 bases; unmatched junction bases: 4. CDR3 DNA: TGTGCCAGCAGCAGGACAGGGAAAGATACGCAGTATTTT. Encoded protein: CASSRTGKDTQYF.

This chain connects TRBV11-2 to TRBJ2-1; TRBD2 matches at 12 bases. The CDR3 has 18 residues. Trimming removed 5 bases from V and 0 bases from J; junction bases left unmatched: 8. From germline, CDR1 is SGHAT and CDR2 FQNNGV. In DNA, the CDR3 is TGTGCCAGCAGCCCTAGCGGGGGGGCATTTACCTCCTACAATGAGCAGTTCTTC. It yields the protein CASSPSGGAFTSYNEQFF.

The CDR3 DNA sequence: TGTGCCAGCAGCGCAGACGTGCTTCAGGGGCAGTACTTC. This codes for CASSADVLQGQYF. This chain connects TRBV9 to TRBJ2-5, with a weak D call TRBD1 (6 bases). The CDR3 runs to 13 residues. V was shortened by 3 bases and J by 11 bases, with 17 bases between the two germline ends. CDR1 SGDLS and CDR2 YYNGEE come from the germline V gene.

This clonotype was observed a handful of times. This rearrangement joins TRBV6-1 to TRBJ1-2, with D possibly matching TRBD1 (5 bases). The V and J ends lost 4 bases and 5 bases respectively, with 8 bases between them. The CDR3 is 12 amino acids. Germline-derived CDR1 and CDR2 are MNHNS and SASEGT. The chain's CDR3 is CASSAGMYGYTF. CDR3 sequence (DNA): TGTGCCAGCAGTGCAGGGATGTATGGCTACACCTTC.